One T cell receptor (beta chain) is described in this entry. The sample belongs to a study of control samples from healthy donors and cancer patients. Assay: immunoSEQ multiplex PCR; the TCRdb copy retains only in-frame clones and omits some. The sample shows around 77,000 clones, around 92% of them seen only once. Germline V gene sequence: CDR1 SNHLY, CDR2 FYNNEI. CDR3 length equals 11 residues. The ends were cut back, 6 bases at V and 2 bases at J, with 5 bases in the middle. This chain joins TRBV2 and TRBJ2-7; D not resolved. The sample comprised blood. The clonotype originates from a woman aged 60-75 years in good health. The CDR3 DNA sequence: TGTGCCAGCAGGGAGACCTACGAGCAGTACTTC. This encodes CASRETYEQYF.